The 25 T cell receptor beta chains reported below all come from one sample, sequenced in a study of blood T cell repertoires in COVID-19. The method was immunoSEQ multiplex PCR; TCRdb's version includes in-frame clones alone and lacks a portion of them. The data show roughly 120,000 clones, over 75% seen once. The material sequenced was peripheral blood. The receptors derive from a woman of 80 years or more with active or convalescent COVID-19.

The sample holds one count of this clone. The chain carries TRBV7-6 and TRBJ2-1, with 9 bases fitting TRBD2. V was pared by 2 bases and J by 8 bases, with 10 bases of the junction left unmatched. Germline assignment: CDR1 SGHVS and CDR2 FNYEAQ. This CDR3 is 16 amino acids long. The CDR3 nucleotides read TGTGCCAGCAGCTTACAGATTAGAGCGGGAGGCGATGAGCAGTTCTTC. Encoded protein: CASSLQIRAGGDEQFF.

Turning to this clone: The junction departs from the called germline gene at one end, perhaps through a read error. V usage is TRBV7-3 and J usage is TRBJ1-1, with a possible D match to TRBD1 (5 bases). Germline loops: CDR1 SGHTA, CDR2 FQGTGA. CDR3 length: 15 amino acids. The CDR3 region has the DNA TGTGCCAGCAGTTTAACCGGGGGACCCAACACTGAAGCTTTCTTT. Amino acid sequence: CASSLTGGPNTEAFF.

The chain recombines TRBV4-3 with TRBJ1-2, with 8 bases matching TRBD1. In germline, CDR1 is LGHNA, CDR2 YSLEER. J gave up 5 bases and V 3 bases, and 2 bases lay outside the gene matches. The CDR3 covers 13 residues. CDR3 in amino acids: CASSQGTGYGYTF. The CDR3 DNA is TGCGCCAGCAGCCAGGGGACAGGATATGGCTACACCTTC.

This clone has only a few counts. CDR3 protein: CASSFGRYEQYF. As DNA, the CDR3 is TGTGCCAGCAGTTTTGGGCGCTACGAGCAGTACTTC. This chain uses TRBV28 with TRBJ2-7; unclear D gene. V lost 3 bases and J lost 3, with 6 bases in between. CDR1 and CDR2 from the germline V gene are MDHEN and SYDVKM. The CDR3 has 12 residues. Using reference TRBV28 and TRBJ2-7 for the parts outside the CDR3, the full variable domain is DVKVTQSSRYLVKRTGEKVFLECVQDMDHENMFWYRQDPGLGLRLIYFSYDVKMKEKGDIPEGYSVSREKKERFSLILESASTNQTSMYLCASSFGRYEQYFGPGTRLTVT.

This clone was seen once. V gene TRBV28 combines with J gene TRBJ1-5; 7 bases line up with TRBD1. Germline CDR1 reads MDHEN; CDR2 reads SYDVKM. The CDR3 has 15 residues. V gave up 3 bases and J gave up 3 bases; unmatched junction bases: 5. CDR3 sequence: CASSFLTGNNQPQHF. The CDR3, as DNA: TGTGCCAGCAGTTTCCTGACAGGGAACAATCAGCCCCAGCATTTT.

The V call is TRBV19, the J call TRBJ1-3; TRBD1 is a possible D gene (6 bases). Germline CDR1 LNHDA, CDR2 SQIVND (reference sequence). V lost 5 bases to trimming and J lost 0 bases, with 17 bases between them. The CDR3 is 17 residues long. CDR3 bases: TGTGCCAGTAGTCCCCCCCTCCGGGACAACTCTGGAAACACCATATATTTT. The encoded protein is CASSPPLRDNSGNTIYF. The variable domain in full, completed from reference TRBV19 and TRBJ1-3, reads DGGITQSPKYLFRKEGQNVTLSCEQNLNHDAMYWYRQDPGQGLRLIYYSQIVNDFQKGDIAEGYSVSREKKESFPLTVTSAQKNPTAFYLCASSPPLRDNSGNTIYFGEGSWLTVV.

The V gene is TRBV5-5, the J gene TRBJ2-3, with 9 bases fitting TRBD2. V was clipped by 4 bases and J by 2 bases; unmatched bases: 8. Germline CDR1 reads SGHKS; CDR2 reads YYEKEE (reference sequence). The CDR3 spans 16 residues. The CDR3 DNA sequence: TGTGCCAGCAGCCCGGGACTAGCCGTGGACACAGATACGCAGTATTTT. Translating it yields CASSPGLAVDTDTQYF.

The J gene is TRBJ1-5, the V gene TRBV19; D might be TRBD1 (6 bases). The CDR3 sequence is 15 residues long. Germline CDR1 and CDR2: LNHDA and SQIVND (reference sequence). Trimming took 3 bases from V and 6 from J, leaving 15 bases between them. The CDR3 protein is CASSIHLGQFQPQHF. CDR3 nucleotide sequence: TGTGCCAGTAGTATCCATTTGGGACAATTTCAGCCCCAGCATTTT.

This clone was seen only a few times. The V call is TRBV18, the J call TRBJ2-3; D gene ambiguous. The CDR3 runs 14 residues. V shed 3 bases and J shed 2 bases, with 9 bases lying between them. Per germline, CDR1 KGHSH and CDR2 LQKENI. CDR3: CASSPEYITDTQYF. In nucleotides, the CDR3 is TGTGCCAGCTCACCGGAGTACATCACAGATACGCAGTATTTT.

This clone was seen a few times. The V and J genes are TRBV28 and TRBJ2-7; D may be TRBD1 (6 bases). The CDR3 extends over 14 amino acids. Trimming cost V 6 bases and J 1 base, with 13 bases left between them. The germline V gene encodes CDR1 MDHEN and CDR2 SYDVKM. The CDR3 sequence is CASSTSGQSYEQYF. The CDR3 DNA is TGTGCCAGCAGCACCAGTGGACAGTCCTACGAGCAGTACTTC. The full variable domain, its missing parts supplied by reference TRBV28 and TRBJ2-7, is DVKVTQSSRYLVKRTGEKVFLECVQDMDHENMFWYRQDPGLGLRLIYFSYDVKMKEKGDIPEGYSVSREKKERFSLILESASTNQTSMYLCASSTSGQSYEQYFGPGTRLTVT.

For the CDR3, the DNA is TGTGCCAGCAGCTTGTACCGGGACAGAGAGTACTTC. Translating gives CASSLYRDREYF. This sequence joins TRBV5-6 and TRBJ2-7, with 7 bases matching TRBD1. The CDR3 covers 12 residues. With V trimmed by 1 base and J by 11 bases, 6 bases remained unmatched. The germline CDR1 and CDR2 sequences are SGHDT and YYEEEE.

The chain combines TRBV29-1 with TRBJ2-1; TRBD2 agrees at 10 bases. Germline CDR1 and CDR2: SQVTM and ANQGSEA. V trimming: 5 bases; J trimming: 3 bases; junction bases outside the gene matches: 10. The CDR3 runs to 16 residues. CDR3 sequence reads: CSVYRLAGPRYNEQFF. The DNA of the CDR3 is TGCAGCGTTTATAGACTAGCGGGCCCCCGCTACAATGAGCAGTTCTTC.

V and J are TRBV18 and TRBJ2-1; 7 bases align to TRBD2. This CDR3 has 13 residues. The germline V gene has CDR1 KGHSH and CDR2 LQKENI. Losses at the gene ends were 2 bases for V and 5 bases for J; bases not matched to a gene: 0. The CDR3 bases are TGTGCCAGCTCACCAGGGGGGGACAATGAGCAGTTCTTC. The encoded protein is CASSPGGDNEQFF.

The chain couples TRBV4-2 to TRBJ2-3; the match to TRBD1 covers 12 bases. This CDR3 contains 17 residues. Germline V CDR1 and CDR2: LGHNA, YNFKEQ. The V and J ends lost 0 bases and 4 bases, in that order; junction bases with no gene match: 5. CDR3 nucleotide sequence: TGTGCCAGCAGCCAAGAGTTGTGGGACAGGGGGCCAGATACGCAGTATTTT. Protein: CASSQELWDRGPDTQYF.

The count of this clone is one. The genes are TRBV12-3 or TRBV12-4 and TRBJ2-7, with 8 nucleotides matching TRBD1. The CDR3 covers 13 residues. V trimming: 6 bases; J trimming: 4 bases; junction bases outside the gene matches: 5. This CDR3 is CASRPGGKYEQYF. CDR3 in DNA: TGTGCCAGCAGACCAGGGGGCAAGTACGAGCAGTACTTC.

V gene TRBV7-3 combines with J gene TRBJ2-1, with 9 nucleotides matching TRBD2. After removal of 2 bases from V and 3 bases from J, the junction contained 11 bases not matched to a gene. This CDR3 spans 18 amino acids. The germline gives CDR1 SGHTA, CDR2 FQGTGA. The CDR3 coding sequence is TGTGCCAGCAGCTTATACCCTCGGGCTAGCGGGATCTACAATGAGCAGTTCTTC. Its translation is CASSLYPRASGIYNEQFF.

The chain couples TRBV5-1 to TRBJ2-1; the D gene is possibly TRBD2 (6 bases). The CDR3 is 14 amino acids. From germline, CDR1 is SGHRS and CDR2 YFSETQ. V lost 2 bases, J lost 8 bases, and 14 bases lay in between. The CDR3 coding sequence is TGCGCCAGCAGCTTTGGGGGAGTAGCGGATGAGCAGTTCTTC. It encodes CASSFGGVADEQFF.

The V and J genes are TRBV6-4 and TRBJ2-3, with TRBD2 matching over 11 bases. Looked up from germline, CDR1 is MRHNA and CDR2 is SNTAGT. The V segment lost 5 bases and the J segment 5 bases; nucleotides outside the gene matches: 6. This CDR3 is 15 amino acids long. CDR3 sequence reads: CASSIVAGGEDTQYF. The CDR3 coding sequence is TGTGCCAGCAGTATAGTAGCGGGAGGGGAAGATACGCAGTATTTT.

This rearrangement joins TRBV18 to TRBJ2-5, with D perhaps matching TRBD2 (5 bases). V was clipped by 3 bases and J by 3 bases, with 11 bases between them. The germline CDR1 and CDR2 sequences are KGHSH and LQKENI. CDR3 length equals 14 residues. The CDR3 sequence: CASSPFVGEETQYF. In DNA form, the CDR3 reads TGTGCCAGCTCACCGTTCGTGGGAGAAGAGACCCAGTACTTC.

CDR3 sequence reads: CASKTGDIGELFF. In nucleotides, the CDR3 is TGTGCCAGCAAAACAGGGGACATCGGGGAGCTGTTTTTT. The V gene is TRBV9, the J gene TRBJ2-2, with 7 bases fitting TRBD1. V dropped 6 bases and J dropped 7; count of bases not matched to a gene: 6. From germline, CDR1 is SGDLS and CDR2 YYNGEE. There are 13 residues in the CDR3.

The rearrangement uses TRBV10-3 and TRBJ1-2; TRBD1 matches at 7 bases. Germline V lookup: CDR1 ENHRY, CDR2 SYGVKD. V lost 7 bases and J lost 0; bases outside the gene matches: 11. The CDR3 is 16 residues long. The CDR3 loop reads CAITKLDRAPNYGYTF. The CDR3 DNA reads TGTGCCATCACCAAACTTGACAGGGCCCCTAACTATGGCTACACCTTC.

The chain recombines TRBV6-1 with TRBJ2-5, with 7 nucleotides matching TRBD2. Germline V CDR1 and CDR2: MNHNS, SASEGT. The CDR3 contains 15 residues. V gave up 3 bases and J gave up 7 bases; unmatched junction bases: 11. The DNA for the CDR3 is TGTGCCAGCAGTGAGGCGGGGGTATCCGGAGGGACCCAGTACTTC. As protein: CASSEAGVSGGTQYF.

This chain joins TRBV19 and TRBJ2-1; D gene ambiguous. Trimming removed 1 base at V and 5 bases at J, with 6 bases between. The CDR3 runs to 13 residues. Germline V gives CDR1 LNHDA, CDR2 SQIVND (reference sequence). CDR3 in DNA: TGTGCCAGTAGTATAGGTCTAAACAATGAGCAGTTCTTC. Protein product: CASSIGLNNEQFF.

This sequence joins TRBV2 and TRBJ1-1, with D perhaps TRBD1 (6 bases). The CDR3 totals 14 residues. Trimming cost V 7 bases and J 1 base, with 13 bases left between them. CDR1 and CDR2 from the germline V gene are SNHLY and FYNNEI. CDR3 nucleotides: TGTGCCAGCACCGAGGGCAGGGGGAACACTGAAGCTTTCTTT. Its protein product is CASTEGRGNTEAFF.

The chain carries TRBV18 and TRBJ2-2; D is perhaps TRBD2 (6 bases). Trimming took off 0 bases at V and 5 bases at J, with 10 bases between the two ends. CDR3 length: 15 residues. Germline V CDR1 and CDR2: KGHSH, LQKENI. The DNA for the CDR3 is TGTGCCAGCTCACCACCGTCAGGGAGGACCGGGGAGCTGTTTTTT. Its protein product is CASSPPSGRTGELFF.